This entry lists 29 T cell receptor beta chains sequenced from one sample in a study of T cell repertoires in cytomegalovirus infection. One entry per CDR3 protein results from TCRdb running MiXCR on the reads. The table records approximately 240,000 distinct CDR3 sequences, over 9% of them present only once. Source material: PBMCs. These TCRs come from a human donor in good health (CMV status not recorded). Some clones in this sample may be carry-over from other donors' samples.

In regard to this clonotype: Its ends do not fully match the called genes, so a read error is possible. The V and J genes are TRBV7-9 and TRBJ2-3, with no clear D. The CDR3 loop spans 14 amino acids. Germline V CDR1 and CDR2: SEHNR, FQNEAQ (reference sequence). DNA of the CDR3: TGTGCCAGCAGCTCCGGTGAAGGAACAGATACGCATTACTTT. It yields the protein CASSSGEGTDTHYF.

This clonotype was recorded at least ten times. The V gene is TRBV7-2, the J gene TRBJ1-6, with a tentative D call TRBD1 (5 bases). The CDR3 covers 15 residues. V was cut by 1 base and J by 7 bases, with 11 bases left in between. Germline V gene data show CDR1 as SGHTA and CDR2 as FQGNSA. The CDR3 DNA follows: TGTGCCAGCAGCTTAGGTCGGGGGACCAATTCACCCCTCCACTTT. It specifies CASSLGRGTNSPLHF. Together with reference TRBV7-2 and TRBJ1-6, the CDR3 gives the full variable domain: GAGVSQSPSNKVTEKGKDVELRCDPISGHTALYWYRQSLGQGLEFLIYFQGNSAPDKSGLPSDRFSAERTGGSVSTLTIQRTQQEDSAVYLCASSLGRGTNSPLHFGNGTRLTVT.

This clonotype was counted many times. The chain links TRBV24-1 to TRBJ2-5, with D unresolved. This CDR3 is built from 13 residues. The V and J ends lost 4 bases and 7 bases respectively, with 12 bases between them. From germline, CDR1 is KGHDR and CDR2 SFDVKD. This chain's CDR3 is CATSEDPPRTQYF. CDR3 nucleotide sequence: TGTGCCACCAGTGAGGACCCCCCAAGGACCCAGTACTTC.

This clonotype was seen repeatedly, ten times or more. The chain is built from TRBV7-2 and TRBJ1-1; D perhaps matches TRBD1 (5 bases). This CDR3 comprises 14 residues. Trimming left V 4 bases short and J 0 bases short, with 9 bases between. Per germline, CDR1 SGHTA and CDR2 FQGNSA. Here the CDR3 reads CASSSEGMNTEAFF. In nucleotides, the CDR3 is TGTGCCAGCAGCTCGGAGGGGATGAACACTGAAGCTTTCTTT. Filled out from reference TRBV7-2 and TRBJ1-1, the complete variable domain reads GAGVSQSPSNKVTEKGKDVELRCDPISGHTALYWYRQSLGQGLEFLIYFQGNSAPDKSGLPSDRFSAERTGGSVSTLTIQRTQQEDSAVYLCASSSEGMNTEAFFGQGTRLTVV.

The table lists this clonotype with a few counts. This chain uses TRBV25-1 with TRBJ1-2; 10 bases match TRBD1. Trimming took 3 bases from V and 4 from J; bases not matched to a gene: 8. Germline loops: CDR1 MGHDK, CDR2 SYGVNS. This CDR3 has 16 residues. The CDR3 nucleotides are TGTGCCAGCAGTGACCTGTTTAGGGACAGGGGCTATGGCTACACCTTC. It encodes CASSDLFRDRGYGYTF.

Comments on this clonotype: This may be a read error, as it is one base from a much larger clone. V is TRBV19 and J is TRBJ2-1, with 8 bases that match TRBD2. The germline CDR1 and CDR2 sequences are LNHDA and SQIVND (reference sequence). This CDR3 has 16 residues. Germline trimming cut 5 bases from V and 2 bases from J; bases unmatched to any gene: 8. The CDR3 loop reads CASSVTSGSAYNEQFF. Here the CDR3 DNA reads TGTGCCAGTAGTGTCACCAGCGGGAGCGCCTACAATGAGCAGTTCTTC.

This clonotype was seen repeatedly, ten times or more. The chain has TRBV7-2 and TRBJ2-2; a weak D match, TRBD2 (5 bases). Trimming shortened V by 1 base and J by 6 bases, and 18 bases separated the two germline ends. Germline V gene data show CDR1 as SGHTA and CDR2 as FQGNSA. This CDR3 has 17 residues. The CDR3 protein is CASSLGGLASGPGELFF. The CDR3 DNA follows: TGTGCCAGCAGCTTAGGCGGCCTAGCTTCTGGGCCCGGGGAGCTGTTTTTT.

The sample holds many counts of this clonotype. The chain carries TRBV7-2 and TRBJ2-1; TRBD2 matches at 8 bases. The germline CDR1 and CDR2 sequences are SGHTA and FQGNSA. The CDR3 runs to 16 residues. V lost 7 bases to trimming and J lost 6 bases; unmatched junction nucleotides: 14. CDR3 nucleotide sequence: TGTGCCAGCACCCCGACCCCCGGGAGGGCCCTCAATGAGCAGTTCTTC. Translated, it gives CASTPTPGRALNEQFF.

This clonotype has more than one count but fewer than ten. The chain recombines TRBV19 with TRBJ1-5; 8 nucleotides match TRBD1. Germline CDR1 reads LNHDA; CDR2 reads SQIVND (reference sequence). The CDR3 totals 17 residues. V lost 4 bases and J lost 1; bases outside the gene matches: 9. This chain's CDR3 is CASSTTGGGRSNQPQHF. The DNA of the CDR3 is TGTGCCAGTAGTACCACAGGGGGAGGGCGCAGCAATCAGCCCCAGCATTTT.

This clonotype came up many times. The chain recombines TRBV11-3 with TRBJ2-1; D unclear. Between the trimmed V and J ends, which lost 1 base and 0 bases, there was a span of 10 bases. The CDR3 contains 16 residues. Per the germline V gene, CDR1 is SGHNT and CDR2 is YENEEA. Written as DNA, the CDR3 is TGTGCCAGCAGCTTAGGCTTCTCCCCCTCCTACAATGAGCAGTTCTTC. Translating it yields CASSLGFSPSYNEQFF.

This clonotype has at least ten counts. The chain employs TRBV7-2 and TRBJ2-5; D is possibly TRBD1 or TRBD2 (5 bases each). The CDR3 contains 16 residues. Germline V gives CDR1 SGHTA, CDR2 FQGNSA. The germline V and J ends were trimmed by 4 bases and 7 bases, with 22 bases remaining between them. The CDR3 here is CASSSKSPGTLGTQYF. Written as DNA, the CDR3 is TGTGCCAGCAGCTCTAAATCGCCTGGGACGCTGGGGACCCAGTACTTC.

In this sample, this clonotype turned up many times. The V gene is TRBV7-3, the J gene TRBJ1-5; no firm D call. The CDR3 sequence is 15 residues long. Trimming stripped 8 bases from V and 2 bases from J, with 16 bases between. The V gene's germline CDR1 is SGHTA and CDR2 FQGTGA. The CDR3: CASPKPQRGNQPQHF. CDR3 in DNA: TGTGCCAGCCCTAAGCCACAGAGGGGCAATCAGCCCCAGCATTTT.

A few counts support this clonotype. The chain has TRBV29-1 and TRBJ2-7; 7 bases map to TRBD1. J lost 1 base, V lost 4 bases, and 7 bases had no gene match. The CDR3 has 14 amino acids. From germline, CDR1 is SQVTM and CDR2 ANQGSEA. CDR3 nucleotide sequence: TGCAGCGTTGCTCGGACAGGTGGATCCTACGAGCAGTACTTC. Translated: CSVARTGGSYEQYF.

The CDR3 DNA sequence: TGCGCCAGCAGCCAAGATATCGGGACAGATACGCAGTATTTT. Its translation is CASSQDIGTDTQYF. The chain employs TRBV4-3 and TRBJ2-3; D remains ambiguous. Germline CDR1 reads LGHNA; CDR2 reads YSLEER. Deletions cut 0 bases from V and 3 bases from J, with 7 bases between. The CDR3 consists of 14 residues.

The chain uses TRBV20-1 and TRBJ2-1; D remains ambiguous. The CDR3 extends over 14 amino acids. Between the trimmed V and J ends, which lost 5 bases and 8 bases, there was a span of 19 bases. The germline gives CDR1 DFQATT, CDR2 SNEGSKA (reference sequence). CDR3: CSARPYSTLDEQFF. The CDR3 bases are TGCAGTGCTCGACCCTACTCGACTTTGGATGAGCAGTTCTTC.

The sample holds many counts of this clonotype. V gene TRBV7-8 combines with J gene TRBJ2-3; 14 bases fit TRBD2. The CDR3 runs 21 residues. J lost 0 bases, V lost 2 bases, and 13 bases had no gene match. Germline V gene lookup returns CDR1 SGHVS and CDR2 FQNEAQ. The CDR3: CASSLPTSGTSGSASTDTQYF. For the CDR3, the DNA is TGTGCCAGCAGCTTACCCACGTCCGGGACTAGCGGGAGCGCTAGCACAGATACGCAGTATTTT. The variable domain in full, completed from reference TRBV7-8 and TRBJ2-3, reads GAGVSQSPRYKVAKRGQDVALRCDPISGHVSLFWYQQALGQGPEFLTYFQNEAQLDKSGLPSDRFFAERPEGSVSTLKIQRTQQEDSAVYLCASSLPTSGTSGSASTDTQYFGPGTRLTVL.

This clonotype showed up many times. The chain recombines TRBV6-1 with TRBJ2-7, with D perhaps matching TRBD1 (6 bases). This CDR3 spans 13 amino acids. Germline V gene lookup returns CDR1 MNHNS and CDR2 SASEGT. Trimming shortened V by 8 bases and J by 6 bases, and 17 bases separated the two germline ends. In DNA form, the CDR3 reads TGTGCCAGCCGGTCCCCAGGACAGTTCGAGCAGTACTTC. Residues: CASRSPGQFEQYF.

This chain links TRBV28 with TRBJ2-7, with D unresolved. CDR3 length: 14 residues. Germline-derived CDR1 and CDR2 are MDHEN and SYDVKM. Trimming pared 10 bases from V and 0 bases from J, leaving 16 bases between. The chain's CDR3 is CATESSPDSYEQYF. The CDR3 DNA is TGTGCCACCGAAAGTTCTCCGGACTCCTACGAGCAGTACTTC.

Many counts were recorded for this clonotype. The J gene is TRBJ1-1, the V gene TRBV6-2 or TRBV6-3; D gene unclear. Germline CDR1 is MNHEY and CDR2 is SVGEGT. V lost 8 bases and J 5 bases, leaving 15 bases between the germline ends. CDR3 length: 13 amino acids. CDR3 sequence reads: CASRDTDRTEAFF. CDR3 DNA sequence: TGTGCCAGCCGGGATACGGATCGGACTGAAGCTTTCTTT.

This clonotype was recorded at least ten times. This sequence joins TRBV12-3 or TRBV12-4 and TRBJ2-7; no reliable D call. This CDR3 comprises 12 residues. V was shortened by 0 bases and J by 6 bases, with 6 bases between the two germline ends. CDR3 nucleotide sequence: TGTGCCAGCAGTTTAGCATCGGGCGAGCAGTACTTC. Protein: CASSLASGEQYF.

This chain links TRBV19 with TRBJ2-3, with D possibly TRBD2 on 6 matching bases. Germline V gene data show CDR1 as LNHDA and CDR2 as SQIVND (reference sequence). Deletions cut 6 bases from V and 6 bases from J, with 22 bases between. This CDR3 has 16 residues. CDR3 protein: CASSPRLGNYDDTQYF. The CDR3 DNA is TGTGCCAGTAGCCCAAGACTAGGAAATTATGATGATACGCAGTATTTT.

The chain is built from TRBV7-9 and TRBJ1-1; D ambiguous. Deletions cut 5 bases from V and 1 base from J, with 14 bases between. This CDR3 is 15 amino acids long. Germline V gene sequence: CDR1 SEHNR, CDR2 FQNEAQ (reference sequence). The CDR3 bases are TGTGCCAGCAGCCCACCTGGACTCGGGAACACTGAAGCTTTCTTT. Translating gives CASSPPGLGNTEAFF.

This clonotype was counted ten times or more. In nucleotides, the CDR3 is TGTGCCAGCAGCTTAGCTCGGGGGGGCACGCTCAATTCACCCCTCCACTTT. Its protein product is CASSLARGGTLNSPLHF. The J gene is TRBJ1-6, the V gene TRBV7-2; D is perhaps TRBD1 (6 bases). CDR3 size: 17 residues. The V and J ends lost 0 bases and 7 bases respectively, with 16 bases between them. Germline V gene lookup returns CDR1 SGHTA and CDR2 FQGNSA.

This clonotype has just a few counts. The chain recombines TRBV19 with TRBJ1-2; unclear D gene. CDR1 and CDR2 from the germline V gene are LNHDA and SQIVND (reference sequence). This CDR3 is 12 amino acids long. V dropped 5 bases and J dropped 1 base, with 5 bases sitting between them. The CDR3 sequence: CASSAFNYGYTF. The CDR3 DNA reads as TGTGCCAGTAGTGCGTTTAACTATGGCTACACCTTC.

In this sample, this clonotype turned up many times. J is TRBJ2-7 and V is TRBV7-2; D is uncertain. The germline V and J ends were trimmed by 1 base and 2 bases, with 9 bases remaining between them. CDR3 length: 14 residues. CDR1 is SGHTA, CDR2 FQGNSA, per germline. The CDR3 loop reads CASSLGRIPYEQYF. DNA for the CDR3: TGTGCCAGCAGCTTAGGACGGATACCCTACGAGCAGTACTTC. Looking up the rest from reference TRBV7-2 and TRBJ2-7 gives the full variable domain: GAGVSQSPSNKVTEKGKDVELRCDPISGHTALYWYRQSLGQGLEFLIYFQGNSAPDKSGLPSDRFSAERTGGSVSTLTIQRTQQEDSAVYLCASSLGRIPYEQYFGPGTRLTVT.

The chain links TRBV5-1 to TRBJ1-1; maybe TRBD1 (5 bases). V dropped 4 bases and J dropped 5 bases, with 15 bases sitting between them. Germline V gene lookup returns CDR1 SGHRS and CDR2 YFSETQ. The CDR3 loop spans 14 amino acids. Written as DNA, the CDR3 is TGCGCCAGCAGCAATCGACTGGGGGGAACTGAAGCTTTCTTT. It specifies CASSNRLGGTEAFF. Complete variable domain (other parts from reference TRBV5-1 and TRBJ1-1): KAGVTQTPRYLIKTRGQQVTLSCSPISGHRSVSWYQQTPGQGLQFLFEYFSETQRNKGNFPGRFSGRQFSNSRSEMNVSTLELGDSALYLCASSNRLGGTEAFFGQGTRLTVV.

There are many counts of this clonotype. The chain carries TRBV28 and TRBJ1-2; D gene ambiguous. The V and J ends lost 6 bases and 8 bases respectively, with 16 bases between them. The CDR3 length is 13 residues. Per the germline V gene, CDR1 is MDHEN and CDR2 is SYDVKM. The CDR3 nucleotides are TGTGCCAGCAGCGTCGATGCCCGAAGGGGCTACACCTTC. Translating it yields CASSVDARRGYTF.

This clonotype was seen a few times. The chain recombines TRBV3-1 with TRBJ2-7; D not certain. The V gene's germline CDR1 is LGHDT and CDR2 YNNKEL (reference sequence). Trimming took off 0 bases at V and 1 base at J, with 7 bases between the two ends. The CDR3 loop spans 14 amino acids. CDR3 DNA sequence: TGTGCCAGCAGCCAAGAAGCCCGTTCCTACGAGCAGTACTTC. This sequence encodes CASSQEARSYEQYF.

This clonotype showed up many times. The J gene is TRBJ2-7, the V gene TRBV7-2; D may be TRBD1 or TRBD2 (5 bases each). CDR1 SGHTA and CDR2 FQGNSA come from the germline V gene. Trimming pared 3 bases from V and 6 bases from J, leaving 18 bases between. The CDR3 spans 15 residues. The CDR3 region is CASSLIPGRFSEQYF. The CDR3 coding sequence is TGTGCCAGCAGCTTGATCCCGGGGCGCTTTAGCGAGCAGTACTTC.